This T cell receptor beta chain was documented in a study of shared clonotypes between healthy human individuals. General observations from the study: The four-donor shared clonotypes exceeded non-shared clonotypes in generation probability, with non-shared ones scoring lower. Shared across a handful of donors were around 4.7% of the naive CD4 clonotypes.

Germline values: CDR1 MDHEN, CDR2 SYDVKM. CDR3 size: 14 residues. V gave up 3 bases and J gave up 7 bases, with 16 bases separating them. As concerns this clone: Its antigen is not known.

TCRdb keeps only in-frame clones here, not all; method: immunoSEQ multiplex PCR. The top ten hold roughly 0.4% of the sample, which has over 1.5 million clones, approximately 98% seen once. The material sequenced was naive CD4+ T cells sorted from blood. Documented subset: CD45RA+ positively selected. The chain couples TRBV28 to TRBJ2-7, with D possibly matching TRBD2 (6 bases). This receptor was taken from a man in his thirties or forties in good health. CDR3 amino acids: CASSFSPSAFEQYF. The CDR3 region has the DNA TGTGCCAGCAGTTTTTCTCCTAGCGCTTTTGAGCAGTACTTC.